The 32 T cell receptor beta chains given below trace back to one sample, sequenced in a study of CD8+ T cells in alopecia areata. Extraction of RNA preceded its reverse transcription into cDNA, which served as the sequencing template. Profiled with immunoSEQ multiplex PCR; TCRdb holds only in-frame clones, not every one. Counted here are under 130,000 clones, around 59% occurring once; the ten biggest clones make up 8.8%. Sequenced input: CD4+ T cells sorted from blood. These receptors all come from a human donor in good health.

The chain employs TRBV5-1 and TRBJ1-1; D is uncertain. CDR3 length: 13 residues. CDR1 SGHRS and CDR2 YFSETQ come from the germline V gene. V was trimmed by 4 bases and J by 0 bases, leaving 7 bases between them. The CDR3 sequence is CASSQAMNTEAFF. In DNA, the CDR3 is TGCGCCAGCAGCCAAGCCATGAACACTGAAGCTTTCTTT.

The V gene is TRBV13, the J gene TRBJ1-2; 7 positions match TRBD1. In germline, CDR1 is PRHDT, CDR2 FYEKMQ (reference sequence). CDR3 size: 13 residues. With 5 bases clipped from V and 5 bases from J, the junction kept 5 bases outside the gene matches. The CDR3 is CASSQGQKYGYTF. The CDR3 bases are TGTGCCAGCAGCCAGGGACAGAAGTATGGCTACACCTTC.

As concerns this clone: This same CDR3 is encoded by further DNA sequences in the sample. This chain joins TRBV29-1 and TRBJ1-2; no firm D call. CDR1 is SQVTM, CDR2 ANQGSEA, per germline. V lost 4 bases to trimming and J lost 3 bases, with 6 bases between them. The CDR3 loop spans 11 amino acids. The CDR3 protein is CSVGGYYGYTF. The CDR3 nucleotides read TGCAGCGTTGGAGGGTACTATGGCTACACCTTC.

This chain connects TRBV7-9 to TRBJ2-5; 7 positions match TRBD2. CDR3 length: 15 amino acids. With 4 bases clipped from V and 2 bases from J, the junction kept 7 bases outside the gene matches. The germline V gene has CDR1 SEHNR and CDR2 FQNEAQ (reference sequence). The CDR3 sequence is CASSSWRTSQETQYF. CDR3 DNA sequence: TGTGCCAGCAGCTCCTGGCGGACTAGTCAAGAGACCCAGTACTTC.

This clone came up a few times. This sequence joins TRBV30 and TRBJ2-5; no definite D call. The germline V gene encodes CDR1 GTSNPN and CDR2 SVGIG (reference sequence). Trimming left V 7 bases short and J 4 bases short, with 10 bases between. The CDR3 spans 11 residues. This CDR3 is CASSSRETQYF. The CDR3, as DNA: TGTGCCTCCTCCTCGCGAGAGACCCAGTACTTC.

Here the CDR3 reads CSAWVPNTEAFF. Written as DNA, the CDR3 is TGCAGCGCGTGGGTTCCAAACACTGAAGCTTTCTTT. The V gene is TRBV29-1, the J gene TRBJ1-1, with D unclear. The CDR3 has 12 amino acids. The V and J ends lost 7 bases and 2 bases respectively, with 11 bases between them. CDR1 SQVTM and CDR2 ANQGSEA come from the germline V gene.

The chain uses TRBV11-1 and TRBJ1-2; D perhaps matches TRBD1 (5 bases). CDR1 and CDR2 from the germline V gene are SGHAT and FQDESV (reference sequence). Trimming cost V 3 bases and J 8 bases, with 13 bases left between them. This CDR3 contains 13 residues. CDR3 nucleotide sequence: TGTGCCAGCAGCTTGGAGGGGTCTCGGGGCTACACCTTC. Translated: CASSLEGSRGYTF.

This clone was counted only a few times. The genes are TRBV19 and TRBJ1-2, with TRBD1 matching 7 bases. CDR1 and CDR2 from the germline V gene are LNHDA and SQIVND (reference sequence). There are 15 residues in the CDR3. Trimming at V came to 5 bases and at J to 1 base, leaving 7 bases not matched to a gene. The DNA for the CDR3 is TGTGCCAGTAGTCCGTGGACAGGCGGTAACTATGGCTACACCTTC. This translates into CASSPWTGGNYGYTF.

This sequence joins TRBV29-1 and TRBJ1-1, with 7 bases identical to TRBD1. Germline V gene sequence: CDR1 SQVTM, CDR2 ANQGSEA. The CDR3 has 14 amino acids. V shed 7 bases, J shed 0 bases, and the junction held 8 bases outside the gene matches. The CDR3 DNA sequence: TGCAGCGGCCGGGACAGCCACATGAACACTGAAGCTTTCTTT. Its translation: CSGRDSHMNTEAFF. Drawing the rest from reference TRBV29-1 and TRBJ1-1, the complete variable domain is SAVISQKPSRDICQRGTSLTIQCQVDSQVTMMFWYRQQPGQSLTLIATANQGSEATYESGFVIDKFPISRPNLTFSTLTVSNMSPEDSSIYLCSGRDSHMNTEAFFGQGTRLTVV.

A few counts support this clone. The chain recombines TRBV6-5 with TRBJ2-1; 10 nucleotides match TRBD2. V dropped 5 bases and J dropped 7; count of bases not matched to a gene: 8. The CDR3 spans 15 residues. Germline V gene data show CDR1 as MNHEY and CDR2 as SVGAGI. This CDR3 is CASSNSGGAGNEQFF. The CDR3 DNA reads as TGTGCCAGCAGTAACAGCGGGGGGGCGGGGAATGAGCAGTTCTTC.

CDR3 DNA: TGCGCCAGCAGCTTGGTAGGTGGCCAGGCCTTAAACGAGCAGTACTTC. As protein: CASSLVGGQALNEQYF. The rearrangement links TRBV5-1 to TRBJ2-7, with D unclear. The V and J ends lost 0 bases and 5 bases respectively, with 18 bases between them. Germline CDR1 and CDR2: SGHRS and YFSETQ. This CDR3 is built from 16 residues. The full variable domain, rest sourced from reference TRBV5-1 and TRBJ2-7, is KAGVTQTPRYLIKTRGQQVTLSCSPISGHRSVSWYQQTPGQGLQFLFEYFSETQRNKGNFPGRFSGRQFSNSRSEMNVSTLELGDSALYLCASSLVGGQALNEQYFGPGTRLTVT.

The CDR3, as DNA: TGTGCCAGCAGCCGTACGGGAGGCGGGGCTGGGACCCAGTACTTC. It translates to CASSRTGGGAGTQYF. This rearrangement joins TRBV5-6 to TRBJ2-5; 7 nucleotides line up with TRBD2. CDR3 length: 15 amino acids. With V trimmed by 4 bases and J by 7 bases, 13 bases remained unmatched. The germline V gene encodes CDR1 SGHDT and CDR2 YYEEEE.

This clone turned up a few times. CDR3 bases: TGCAGCGTTCGGACAGCGGGGGGCCCAGATACGCAGTATTTT. Protein product: CSVRTAGGPDTQYF. This chain connects TRBV29-1 to TRBJ2-3, with 9 bases aligning to TRBD2. The CDR3 loop spans 14 amino acids. The germline gives CDR1 SQVTM, CDR2 ANQGSEA. V shed 5 bases and J 4 bases; nucleotides not matched to a gene: 7.

The chain uses TRBV4-2 and TRBJ2-5; D ambiguous. With 0 bases removed from V and 0 bases from J, the gap between germline ends came to 14 bases. This CDR3 spans 17 amino acids. Germline loops: CDR1 LGHNA, CDR2 YNFKEQ. CDR3 sequence: CASSQDGLVGNQETQYF. CDR3 DNA sequence: TGTGCCAGCAGCCAAGATGGCCTAGTAGGGAACCAAGAGACCCAGTACTTC.

The rearrangement uses TRBV25-1 and TRBJ2-6; a possible D gene is TRBD2 (5 bases). V was pared by 5 bases and J by 7 bases, with 9 bases between. This CDR3 spans 13 amino acids. Germline CDR1 reads MGHDK; CDR2 reads SYGVNS. The CDR3 nucleotides are TGTGCCAGCAGTCGGGAAGGAGCCAACGTCCTGACTTTC. This encodes CASSREGANVLTF.

The CDR3 nucleotides are TGTGCCAGCAGCAGGGGCCCCTACGAGCAGTACTTC. Translating gives CASSRGPYEQYF. The chain couples TRBV5-6 to TRBJ2-7; tentative D call: TRBD1 (5 bases). The CDR3 spans 12 residues. Germline V gene sequence: CDR1 SGHDT, CDR2 YYEEEE. V was shortened by 4 bases and J by 2 bases, with 7 bases between the two germline ends.

This clone was recorded a few times. V gene TRBV14 combines with J gene TRBJ1-6, with D possibly TRBD1 on 5 matching bases. The CDR3 length is 15 residues. Looked up from germline, CDR1 is SGHDN and CDR2 is FVKESK. V was pared by 3 bases and J by 8 bases, with 14 bases between. The CDR3 loop is CASSHLGGIYSPLHF. The CDR3, as DNA: TGTGCCAGCAGCCACCTCGGGGGGATCTATTCACCCCTCCACTTT.

The rearrangement uses TRBV6-5 and TRBJ2-3; D ambiguous. The germline V gene encodes CDR1 MNHEY and CDR2 SVGAGI. The CDR3 totals 11 residues. Trimming left V 5 bases short and J 6 bases short, with 6 bases between. The CDR3 loop is CASSRRDTQYF. The CDR3 DNA follows: TGTGCCAGCAGTCGGCGGGATACGCAGTATTTT.

This clone has only a few counts. Its ends do not fully match the called genes, so a read error is possible. The same CDR3 arises from other DNA sequences in this sample as well. The genes are TRBV4-1 and TRBJ1-4; D is unresolved. The CDR3 length is 13 residues. Per germline, CDR1 MGHRA and CDR2 YSYEKL. The CDR3 reads CASSQDKDEKLFF. The CDR3 nucleotides read TGTGCCAGCAGCCAAGATAAGGATGAAAAACTGTTTTTT.

V is TRBV4-2 and J is TRBJ2-6; D might be TRBD1 (6 bases). V dropped 3 bases and J dropped 0 bases, with 21 bases sitting between them. This CDR3 spans 20 amino acids. Germline CDR1 LGHNA, CDR2 YNFKEQ. CDR3 amino acids: CASSQILSGVPYSGANVLTF. CDR3 DNA: TGTGCCAGCAGCCAGATACTCTCAGGGGTTCCTTACTCTGGGGCCAACGTCCTGACTTTC.

This clone has only a few counts. Other DNA sequences from this sample encode an identical CDR3 as well. The chain carries TRBV27 and TRBJ2-4; D ambiguous. Germline lookup yields CDR1 MNHEY and CDR2 SMNVEV (reference sequence). The CDR3 has 15 residues. Deletions cut 0 bases from V and 0 bases from J, with 6 bases between. The CDR3 coding sequence is TGTGCCAGCAGTTTATCTGGCGTAGCCAAAAACATTCAGTACTTC. Protein sequence: CASSLSGVAKNIQYF.

This clone turned up a few times. Other DNA sequences in the same sample also yield this CDR3. The CDR3 region is CASRAGPQETQYF. DNA of the CDR3: TGTGCCAGCAGAGCGGGACCTCAAGAGACCCAGTACTTC. J is TRBJ2-5 and V is TRBV2, with TRBD2 identical over 7 bases. V trimming: 6 bases; J trimming: 2 bases; junction bases outside the gene matches: 3. The CDR3 totals 13 residues. In germline, CDR1 is SNHLY, CDR2 FYNNEI.

This sequence joins TRBV11-1 and TRBJ1-1; D not certain. The germline gives CDR1 SGHAT, CDR2 FQDESV (reference sequence). The CDR3 runs 13 residues. The V end was cut by 5 bases, the J end by 11 bases, with 18 bases between. The CDR3 nucleotides read TGTGCCAGCAGCGCCGCCCCCACAGTTCGGGCTTTCTTT. Amino acid sequence: CASSAAPTVRAFF.

The chain carries TRBV30 and TRBJ1-1, with D unclear. The CDR3 runs 14 residues. Germline-derived CDR1 and CDR2 are GTSNPN and SVGIG (reference sequence). The germline V and J ends were trimmed by 4 bases and 8 bases, with 20 bases remaining between them. Here the CDR3 reads CAWKWGVGSKEAFF. The CDR3 nucleotides are TGTGCCTGGAAGTGGGGTGTCGGTTCTAAGGAAGCTTTCTTT.

This chain uses TRBV27 with TRBJ1-4; D is possibly TRBD1 (6 bases). The germline V and J ends were trimmed by 4 bases and 0 bases, with 9 bases remaining between them. In germline, CDR1 is MNHEY, CDR2 SMNVEV (reference sequence). This CDR3 is built from 15 residues. The CDR3 coding sequence is TGTGCCAGCAGTTCGACAGGTGCAACTAATGAAAAACTGTTTTTT. This sequence encodes CASSSTGATNEKLFF.

There are a few counts of this clone. The chain recombines TRBV2 with TRBJ1-1; 9 nucleotides align to TRBD1. CDR3 size: 12 residues. Germline CDR1 SNHLY, CDR2 FYNNEI. After removal of 4 bases from V and 8 bases from J, the junction contained 2 bases not matched to a gene. This CDR3 reads CASSVDRGEAFF. The CDR3 nucleotides read TGTGCCAGCAGTGTCGACAGGGGGGAAGCTTTCTTT. Full variable domain (remainder filled in from reference TRBV2 and TRBJ1-1): EPEVTQTPSHQVTQMGQEVILRCVPISNHLYFYWYRQILGQKVEFLVSFYNNEISEKSEIFDDQFSVERPDGSNFTLKIRSTKLEDSAMYFCASSVDRGEAFFGQGTRLTVV.

J is TRBJ2-7 and V is TRBV7-2; D possibly corresponds to TRBD1 (6 bases). V lost 4 bases to trimming and J lost 6 bases, with 10 bases between them. CDR1 and CDR2 from the germline V gene are SGHTA and FQGNSA. The CDR3 covers 12 residues. The DNA of the CDR3 is TGTGCCAGCAGCTCCTCCAGGGGCGAGCAGTACTTC. It specifies CASSSSRGEQYF.

This rearrangement joins TRBV5-6 to TRBJ2-3, with 10 bases identical to TRBD2. This CDR3 region has 15 residues. Germline V gives CDR1 SGHDT, CDR2 YYEEEE. With 4 bases clipped from V and 3 bases from J, the junction kept 5 bases outside the gene matches. CDR3 amino acids: CASSPAGGPTDTQYF. CDR3 nucleotide sequence: TGTGCCAGCAGCCCAGCGGGGGGGCCGACAGATACGCAGTATTTT.

Here the CDR3 DNA reads TGTGCCTGGAGTGAGCTAGCGGGGTATACGCAGTATTTT. It specifies CAWSELAGYTQYF. This chain joins TRBV30 and TRBJ2-3; 9 positions agree with TRBD2. Germline CDR1 is GTSNPN and CDR2 is SVGIG (reference sequence). CDR3 length: 13 residues. V dropped 1 base and J dropped 7; count of bases not matched to a gene: 3. Based on the CDR3 plus reference TRBV30 and TRBJ2-3, the full variable domain is SQTIHQWPATLVQPVGSPLSLECTVEGTSNPNLYWYRQAAGRGLQLLFYSVGIGQISSEVPQNLSASRPQDRQFILSSKKLLLSDSGFYLCAWSELAGYTQYFGPGTRLTVL.

This sequence joins TRBV4-3 and TRBJ2-1; D is undetermined. V was cut by 0 bases and J by 3 bases, with 3 bases left in between. This CDR3 spans 13 amino acids. CDR1 is LGHNA, CDR2 YSLEER, per germline. CDR3 bases: TGCGCCAGCAGCCAAGAACTCTACAATGAGCAGTTCTTC. Protein: CASSQELYNEQFF.

The rearrangement links TRBV18 to TRBJ2-5; D gene unclear. There are 13 residues in the CDR3. The V end was cut by 3 bases, the J end by 5 bases, with 10 bases between. Looked up from germline, CDR1 is KGHSH and CDR2 is LQKENI. CDR3 nucleotides: TGTGCCAGCTCACCCGCCAGCTGGGAGACCCAGTACTTC. Its protein is CASSPASWETQYF.

This clone has a handful of counts. The chain carries TRBV29-1 and TRBJ2-6, with 7 positions matching TRBD2. The CDR3 totals 14 residues. V was pared by 3 bases and J by 2 bases, with 1 base of the junction left unmatched. Germline V gene lookup returns CDR1 SQVTM and CDR2 ANQGSEA. The CDR3: CSVEAGAGANVLTF. The CDR3 DNA sequence: TGCAGCGTTGAGGCGGGGGCTGGGGCCAACGTCCTGACTTTC.